This TCR beta chain was sequenced for a study of long-term antiretroviral therapy in people with HIV. Trimming left V 3 bases short and J 10 bases short, with 16 bases between. Germline V gene data show CDR1 as GTSNPN and CDR2 as SVGIG (reference sequence). The CDR3 is 13 residues long. With regard to this clone: Antigen: not known.

Findings of the study overall: Nothing was known about ART adherence, viral resistance or changes in therapy. HIV repertoires showed narrower CDR3 length ranges than controls.

Researchers ran immunoSEQ v3.0 at survey level. Profiled with immunoSEQ multiplex PCR; TCRdb holds only in-frame clones, not every one. The top ten clones hold 14% of a sample with roughly 28,000 clones, 82% of them seen once. The sequence was collected from a man aged 45-60 years with HIV. V is TRBV30 and J is TRBJ2-1; D possibly matches TRBD1 or TRBD2 (6 bases each). The sample was unsorted PBMCs, taken 2.9 years after starting antiretroviral therapy. CDR3 region: CAWSGGEWTEQFF. The CDR3 DNA reads as TGTGCCTGGAGCGGGGGCGAGTGGACGGAGCAGTTCTTC.